This T cell receptor beta chain appears in the sequencing data of a study of cytomegalovirus exposure and HLA in healthy donors. Study findings and constraints: It was reported that the classifier diagnosed cytomegalovirus status with high specificity and sensitivity in both the original and validation cohorts.

The study ran its PCR with 60 Vbeta and 13 Jbeta primers. Sequencing used immunoSEQ multiplex PCR; TCRdb keeps in-frame clones, though not all of them. The sample includes tens of thousands of clones, under 80% of them seen just once. This clone was seen a few times. Its antigen remains unknown. CDR1 and CDR2 from the germline V gene are LNHDA and SQIVND (reference sequence). V was cut by 6 bases and J by 6 bases, with 12 bases left in between. The CDR3 contains 13 residues. This TCR came from a man aged 60-69 years in good health and CMV-seropositive. Sample: PBMCs. This chain connects TRBV19 to TRBJ1-5; tentative D call: TRBD1 (6 bases). The chain's CDR3 is CASRGGWPQPQHF. The CDR3 DNA reads TGTGCCAGTAGAGGGGGATGGCCTCAGCCCCAGCATTTT.